This paragraph covers one T cell receptor (beta chain) sequence. The antigen is not known. The record originates from a study of T-cell memory formation after mild COVID-19. Study at large: Largely, TCR clusters stayed within a single donor.

The CDR3 runs 15 residues. Germline CDR1 and CDR2: DFQATT and SNEGSKA (reference sequence). With 1 base clipped from V and 6 bases from J, the junction kept 5 bases outside the gene matches. Each CDR3 protein gets one entry after TCRdb re-called the 5' RACE reads with MiXCR. Of a few hundred thousand distinct CDR3 sequences in the sample, less than 25% were seen once. Overall study findings and caveats: CD4/CD8 balance held among clones contracting day 15 to 85, and later expanders leaned CD4+. Memory sampled before infection contained some responding clones, suggesting cross-reactive memory joined. Second-wave clones peaking on day 37 lacked confirmed SARS-CoV-2 specificity.

Specimen: PBMCs or a T cell subset sorted from them (not recorded which). The source of this sequence is a young man who had mild COVID-19 (a few samples of this study predate the infection). Cell type and time point are not known. The V gene is TRBV20-1, the J gene TRBJ1-4; the match to TRBD1 covers 10 bases. CDR3 coding DNA: TGCAGTGCTAGAGCGTCCGGGACAGGGGATGAAAAACTGTTTTTT. Its protein product is CSARASGTGDEKLFF.